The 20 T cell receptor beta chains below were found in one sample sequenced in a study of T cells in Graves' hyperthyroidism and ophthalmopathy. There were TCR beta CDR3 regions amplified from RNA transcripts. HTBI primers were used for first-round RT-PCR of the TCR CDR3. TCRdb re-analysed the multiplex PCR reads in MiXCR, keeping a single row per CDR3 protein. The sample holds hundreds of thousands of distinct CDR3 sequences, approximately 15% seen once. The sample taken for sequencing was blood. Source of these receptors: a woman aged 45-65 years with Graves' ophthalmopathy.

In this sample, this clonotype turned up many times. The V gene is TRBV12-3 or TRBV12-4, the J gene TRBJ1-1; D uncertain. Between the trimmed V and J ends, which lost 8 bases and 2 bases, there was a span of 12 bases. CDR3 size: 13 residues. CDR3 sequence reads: CASAEADNTEAFF. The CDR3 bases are TGTGCCAGCGCAGAGGCGGATAACACTGAAGCTTTCTTT.

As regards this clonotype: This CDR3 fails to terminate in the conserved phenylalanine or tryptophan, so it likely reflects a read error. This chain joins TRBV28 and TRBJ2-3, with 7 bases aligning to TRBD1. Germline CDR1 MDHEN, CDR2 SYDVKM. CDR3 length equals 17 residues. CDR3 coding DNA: TGTGCCAACAGTTTAGCAGGGGGACCTTCTAGCACAGATACGCAGTATCTT. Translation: CANSLAGGPSSTDTQYL.

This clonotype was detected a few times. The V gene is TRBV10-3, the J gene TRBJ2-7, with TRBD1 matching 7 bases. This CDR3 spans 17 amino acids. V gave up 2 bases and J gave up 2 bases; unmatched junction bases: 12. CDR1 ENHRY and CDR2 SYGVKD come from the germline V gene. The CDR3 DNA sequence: TGTGCCATCAGTGAGACAACGTCTGGGACAGCAACCTACGAGCAGTACTTC. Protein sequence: CAISETTSGTATYEQYF.

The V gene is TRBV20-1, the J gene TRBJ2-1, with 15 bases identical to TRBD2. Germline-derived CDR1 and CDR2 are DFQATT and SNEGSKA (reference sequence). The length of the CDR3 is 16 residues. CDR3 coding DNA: TGCACCGGACTAGCGGGAGGGCCGGGGTCCTACAATGAGCAGTTCTTC. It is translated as CTGLAGGPGSYNEQFF.

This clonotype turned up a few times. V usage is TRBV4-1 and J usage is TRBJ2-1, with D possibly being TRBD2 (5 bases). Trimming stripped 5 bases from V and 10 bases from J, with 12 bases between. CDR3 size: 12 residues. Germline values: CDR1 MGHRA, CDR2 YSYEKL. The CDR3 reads CASSYERGEQFF. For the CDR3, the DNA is TGCGCCAGCAGCTATGAACGAGGGGAGCAGTTCTTC.

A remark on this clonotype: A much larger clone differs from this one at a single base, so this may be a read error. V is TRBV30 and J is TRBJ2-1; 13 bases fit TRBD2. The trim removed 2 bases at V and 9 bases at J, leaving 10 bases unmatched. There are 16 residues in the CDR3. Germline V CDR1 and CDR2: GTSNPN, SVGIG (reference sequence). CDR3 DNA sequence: TGTGCCTGGAGTAACCCCACTAGCGGGAGGGGGAGTGAGCAGTTCTTC. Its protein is CAWSNPTSGRGSEQFF.

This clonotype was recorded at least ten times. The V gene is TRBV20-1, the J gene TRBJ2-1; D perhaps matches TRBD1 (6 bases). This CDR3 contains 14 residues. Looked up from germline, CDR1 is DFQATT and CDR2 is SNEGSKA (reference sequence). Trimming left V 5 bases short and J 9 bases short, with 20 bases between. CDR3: CSAEYLGGASEQFF. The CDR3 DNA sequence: TGCAGTGCTGAATATTTAGGGGGAGCTAGTGAGCAGTTCTTC.

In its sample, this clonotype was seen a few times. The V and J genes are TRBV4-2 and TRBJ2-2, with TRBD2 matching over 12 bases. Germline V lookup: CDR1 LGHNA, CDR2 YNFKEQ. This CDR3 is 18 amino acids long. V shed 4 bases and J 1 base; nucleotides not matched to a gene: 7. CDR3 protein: CASSPRTSGKKNTGELFF. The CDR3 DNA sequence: TGTGCCAGCAGCCCCCGGACTAGCGGGAAGAAGAACACCGGGGAGCTGTTTTTT.

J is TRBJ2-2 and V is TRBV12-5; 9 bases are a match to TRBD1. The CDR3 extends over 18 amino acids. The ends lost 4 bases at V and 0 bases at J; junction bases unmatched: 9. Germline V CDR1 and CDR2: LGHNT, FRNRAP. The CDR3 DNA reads TGTGCTAGTGGTTCTGGGACAGGGAACGGGGCGAACACCGGGGAGCTGTTTTTT. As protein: CASGSGTGNGANTGELFF.

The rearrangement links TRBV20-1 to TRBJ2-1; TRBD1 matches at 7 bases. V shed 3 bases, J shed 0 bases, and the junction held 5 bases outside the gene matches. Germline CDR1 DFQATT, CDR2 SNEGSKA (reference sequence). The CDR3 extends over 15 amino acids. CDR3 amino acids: CSARTGQSSYNEQFF. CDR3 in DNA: TGCAGTGCTAGGACGGGACAGAGCTCCTACAATGAGCAGTTCTTC.

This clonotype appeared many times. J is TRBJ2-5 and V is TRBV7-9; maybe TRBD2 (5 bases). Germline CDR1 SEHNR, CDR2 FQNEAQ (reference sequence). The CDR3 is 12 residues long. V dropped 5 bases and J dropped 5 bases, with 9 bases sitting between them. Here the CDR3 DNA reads TGTGCCAGCAGCATAAGAGGGGAGACCCAGTACTTC. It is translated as CASSIRGETQYF.

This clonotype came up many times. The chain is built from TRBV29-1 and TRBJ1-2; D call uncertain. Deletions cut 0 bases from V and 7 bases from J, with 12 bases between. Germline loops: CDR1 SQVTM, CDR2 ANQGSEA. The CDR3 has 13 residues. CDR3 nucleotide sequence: TGCAGCGTTGAAGAGCGGGCTTTTCGTGGCTACACCTTC. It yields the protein CSVEERAFRGYTF.

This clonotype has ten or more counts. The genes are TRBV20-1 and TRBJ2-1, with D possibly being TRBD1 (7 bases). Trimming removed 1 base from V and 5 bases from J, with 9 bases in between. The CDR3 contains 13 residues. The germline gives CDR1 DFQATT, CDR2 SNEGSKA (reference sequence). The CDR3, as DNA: TGCAGTGCTAGAGCAGGGGGGAACAATGAGCAGTTCTTC. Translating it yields CSARAGGNNEQFF.

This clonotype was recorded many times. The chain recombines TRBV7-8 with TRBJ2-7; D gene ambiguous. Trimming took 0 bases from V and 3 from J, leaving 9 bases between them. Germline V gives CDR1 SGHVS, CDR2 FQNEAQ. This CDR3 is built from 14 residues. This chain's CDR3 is CASSLAVGIYEQYF. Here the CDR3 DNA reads TGTGCCAGCAGCTTAGCGGTGGGGATCTACGAGCAGTACTTC.

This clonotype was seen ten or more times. The CDR3, as DNA: TGTGCCAGCACCCTTAGCGGGAGTTACAATGAGCAGTTCTTC. Translating gives CASTLSGSYNEQFF. The chain has TRBV28 and TRBJ2-1; 9 positions agree with TRBD2. V shed 7 bases and J 4 bases; nucleotides not matched to a gene: 5. CDR1 is MDHEN and CDR2 is SYDVKM in the germline V gene. This CDR3 is built from 14 residues.

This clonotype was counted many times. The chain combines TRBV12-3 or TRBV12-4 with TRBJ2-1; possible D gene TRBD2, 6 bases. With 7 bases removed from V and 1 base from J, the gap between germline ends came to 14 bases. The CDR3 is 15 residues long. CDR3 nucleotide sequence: TGTGCCAGCACCCGAACCGGGACTTCCTACAATGAGCAGTTCTTC. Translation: CASTRTGTSYNEQFF.

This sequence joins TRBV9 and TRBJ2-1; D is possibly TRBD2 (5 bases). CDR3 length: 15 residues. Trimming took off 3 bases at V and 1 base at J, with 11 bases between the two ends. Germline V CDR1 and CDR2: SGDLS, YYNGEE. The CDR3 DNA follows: TGTGCCAGCAGCGGAAGCGGTGGGTCCTACAATGAGCAGTTCTTC. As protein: CASSGSGGSYNEQFF.

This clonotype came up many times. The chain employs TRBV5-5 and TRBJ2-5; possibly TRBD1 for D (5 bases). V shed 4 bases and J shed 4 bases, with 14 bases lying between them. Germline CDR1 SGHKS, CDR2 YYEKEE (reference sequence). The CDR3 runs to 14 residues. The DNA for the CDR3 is TGTGCCAGCAGCGGGTTGGGCAGGGCAGAGACCCAGTACTTC. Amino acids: CASSGLGRAETQYF.

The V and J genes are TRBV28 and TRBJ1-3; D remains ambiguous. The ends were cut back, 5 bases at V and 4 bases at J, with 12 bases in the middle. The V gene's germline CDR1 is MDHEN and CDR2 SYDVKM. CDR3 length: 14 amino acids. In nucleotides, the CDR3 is TGTGCCAGCAGTCTCTCCCCAACCGGAAACACCATATATTTT. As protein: CASSLSPTGNTIYF.

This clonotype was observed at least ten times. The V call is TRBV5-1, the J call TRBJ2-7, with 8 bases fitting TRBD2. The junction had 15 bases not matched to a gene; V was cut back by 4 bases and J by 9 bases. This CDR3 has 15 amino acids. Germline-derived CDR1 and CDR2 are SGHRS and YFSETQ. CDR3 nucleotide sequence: TGCGCCAGCAGCCAATTCACTAGCGGATTAAAGGGGCAGTACTTC. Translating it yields CASSQFTSGLKGQYF.